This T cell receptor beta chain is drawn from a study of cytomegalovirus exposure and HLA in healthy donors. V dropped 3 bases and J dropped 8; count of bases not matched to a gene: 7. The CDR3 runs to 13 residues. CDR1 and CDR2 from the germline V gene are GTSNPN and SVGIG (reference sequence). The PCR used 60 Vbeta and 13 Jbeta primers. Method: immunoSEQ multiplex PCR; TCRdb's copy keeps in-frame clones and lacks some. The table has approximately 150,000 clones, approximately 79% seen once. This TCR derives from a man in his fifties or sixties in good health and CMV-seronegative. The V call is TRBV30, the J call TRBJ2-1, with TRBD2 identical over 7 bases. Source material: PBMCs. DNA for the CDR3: TGTGCCTGGAGCGGGGGACTATCGTATGAGCAGTTCTTC. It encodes CAWSGGLSYEQFF.